The clone carrying this TCR beta chain was observed at least ten times. This sample stems from a study of identical twins. A universal primer site was incorporated via template switching, and the cDNA contained unique molecular identifiers. MiXCR, applied by TCRdb to the 5' RACE reads, yields one record per CDR3 protein. Altogether approximately 600,000 distinct CDR3 sequences are present, 9% to 10% being singletons, with the ten largest covering roughly 3%. After removal of 5 bases from V and 6 bases from J, the junction contained 16 bases not matched to a gene. The CDR3 covers 16 residues. Germline V gives CDR1 DFQATT, CDR2 SNEGSKA (reference sequence). These same records also appear under a second study, on yellow fever vaccine responses in identical twins.

This sequence joins TRBV20-1 and TRBJ1-2; 9 positions agree with TRBD1. Sequencing used PBMCs. This TCR derives from a woman under 30 in good health. The CDR3 sequence is CSADLAGTGYDDGYTF. The DNA of the CDR3 is TGCAGTGCTGACCTCGCCGGGACAGGGTACGACGATGGCTACACCTTC.